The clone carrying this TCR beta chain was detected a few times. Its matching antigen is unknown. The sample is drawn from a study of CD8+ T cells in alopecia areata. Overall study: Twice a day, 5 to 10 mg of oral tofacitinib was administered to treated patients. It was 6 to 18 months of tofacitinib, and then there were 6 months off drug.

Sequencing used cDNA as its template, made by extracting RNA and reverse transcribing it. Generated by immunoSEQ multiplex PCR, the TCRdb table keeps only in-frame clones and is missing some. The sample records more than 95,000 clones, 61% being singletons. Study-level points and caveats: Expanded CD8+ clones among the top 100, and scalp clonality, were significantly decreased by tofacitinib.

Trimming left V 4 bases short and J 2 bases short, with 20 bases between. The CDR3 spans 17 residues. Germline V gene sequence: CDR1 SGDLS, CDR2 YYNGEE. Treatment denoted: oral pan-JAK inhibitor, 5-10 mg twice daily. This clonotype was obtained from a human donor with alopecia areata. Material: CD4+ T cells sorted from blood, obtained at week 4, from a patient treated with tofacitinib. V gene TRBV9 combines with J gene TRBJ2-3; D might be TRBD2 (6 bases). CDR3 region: CASSPGWGTPHTDTQYF. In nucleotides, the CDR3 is TGTGCCAGCAGCCCAGGGTGGGGGACTCCTCACACAGATACGCAGTATTTT.